The clone carrying this TCR beta chain showed up just a few times. What it binds is not known. The data stem from a study of T-cell memory formation after mild COVID-19. Across the study: TCR clusters were mostly confined to one donor each. Study conclusions and caveats: Largely, contracting CD4+ clones fell within CM and EM, and contracting CD8+ clones within EMRA. The study detected some responding clones in pre-infection memory, suggesting cross-reactive memory joined.

The ends were cut back, 5 bases at V and 5 bases at J, with 7 bases in the middle. The V gene's germline CDR1 is SGHRS and CDR2 YFSETQ. The CDR3 is made up of 12 amino acids. Constant-segment primers were used for 5'RACE, and the resulting TCR alpha and TCR beta cDNA libraries carried sample barcodes and UMIs. TCRdb recomputed calls from the 5' RACE reads with MiXCR, one row per CDR3 protein. The sample has about 200,000 distinct CDR3 sequences, more than 8% seen once. This clonotype was obtained from a man aged 18 to 29 who had mild COVID-19 (a few samples of this study predate the infection). Cell type and time point are not known. The chain uses TRBV5-1 and TRBJ2-2, with D tentatively TRBD1 (6 bases). Sample: PBMCs or a T cell subset sorted from them (not recorded which). DNA for the CDR3: TGCGCCAGCAGGGACAGTACCGGGGAGCTGTTTTTT. It is translated as CASRDSTGELFF.